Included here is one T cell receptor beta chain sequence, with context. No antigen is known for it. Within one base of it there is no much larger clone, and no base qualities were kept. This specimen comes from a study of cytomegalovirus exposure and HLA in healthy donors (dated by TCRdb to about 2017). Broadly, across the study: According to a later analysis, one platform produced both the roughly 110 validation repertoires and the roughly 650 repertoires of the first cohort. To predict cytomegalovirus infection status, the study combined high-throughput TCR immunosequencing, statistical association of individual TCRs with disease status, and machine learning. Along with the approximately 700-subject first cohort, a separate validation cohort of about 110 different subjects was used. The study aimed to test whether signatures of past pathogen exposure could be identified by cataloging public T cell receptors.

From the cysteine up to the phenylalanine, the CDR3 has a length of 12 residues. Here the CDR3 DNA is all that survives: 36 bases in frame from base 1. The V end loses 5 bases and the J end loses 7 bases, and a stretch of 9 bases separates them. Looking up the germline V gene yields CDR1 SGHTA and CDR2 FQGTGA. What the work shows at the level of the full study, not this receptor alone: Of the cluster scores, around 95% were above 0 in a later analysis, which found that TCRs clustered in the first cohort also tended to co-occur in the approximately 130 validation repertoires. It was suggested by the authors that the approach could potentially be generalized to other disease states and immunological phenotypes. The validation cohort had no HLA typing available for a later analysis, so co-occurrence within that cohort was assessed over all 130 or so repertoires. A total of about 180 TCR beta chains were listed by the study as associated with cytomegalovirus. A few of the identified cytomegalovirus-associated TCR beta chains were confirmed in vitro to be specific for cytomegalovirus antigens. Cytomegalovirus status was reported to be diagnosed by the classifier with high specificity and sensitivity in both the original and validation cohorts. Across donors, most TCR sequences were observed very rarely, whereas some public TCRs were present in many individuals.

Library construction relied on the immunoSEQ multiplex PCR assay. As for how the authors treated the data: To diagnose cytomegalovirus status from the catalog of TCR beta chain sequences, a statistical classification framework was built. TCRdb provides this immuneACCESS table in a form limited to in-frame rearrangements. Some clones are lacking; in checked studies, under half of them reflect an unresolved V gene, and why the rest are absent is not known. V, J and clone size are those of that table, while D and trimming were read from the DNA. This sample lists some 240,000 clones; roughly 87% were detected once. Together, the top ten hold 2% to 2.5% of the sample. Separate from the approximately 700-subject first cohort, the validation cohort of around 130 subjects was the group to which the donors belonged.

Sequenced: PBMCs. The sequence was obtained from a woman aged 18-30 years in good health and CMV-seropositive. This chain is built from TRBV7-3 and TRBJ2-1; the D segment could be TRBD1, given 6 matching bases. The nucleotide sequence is TGTGCCAGCAGCACCGGGACAAATGAGCAGTTCTTC. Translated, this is CASSTGTNEQFF.